One T cell receptor (beta chain) is described in this entry. What it binds is unknown. The sample belongs to a study of cytomegalovirus exposure and HLA in healthy donors. Study conclusions and caveats: The authors enumerated over 150 TCR beta chains as linked to cytomegalovirus.

The CDR3 loop spans 13 amino acids. Germline values: CDR1 MNHNS, CDR2 SASEGT. Trimming cost V 6 bases and J 4 bases, with 12 bases left between them. Healthy donors of bone marrow made up the group. Vbeta (60) and Jbeta (13) primers were used in the PCR. TCRdb's copy holds only in-frame clones and misses some; the assay was immunoSEQ multiplex PCR. The profile covers some 130,000 clones, with about three quarters appearing a single time and about 1.8% taken by the ten largest. The TCR comes from a woman aged 40 to 55 in good health and CMV-seronegative. What was sequenced was PBMCs. The genes are TRBV6-1 and TRBJ1-2, with D hard to call. The CDR3 DNA reads TGTGCCAGCAGAGTGGCTTCCTCCTATGGCTACACCTTC. The encoded protein is CASRVASSYGYTF.